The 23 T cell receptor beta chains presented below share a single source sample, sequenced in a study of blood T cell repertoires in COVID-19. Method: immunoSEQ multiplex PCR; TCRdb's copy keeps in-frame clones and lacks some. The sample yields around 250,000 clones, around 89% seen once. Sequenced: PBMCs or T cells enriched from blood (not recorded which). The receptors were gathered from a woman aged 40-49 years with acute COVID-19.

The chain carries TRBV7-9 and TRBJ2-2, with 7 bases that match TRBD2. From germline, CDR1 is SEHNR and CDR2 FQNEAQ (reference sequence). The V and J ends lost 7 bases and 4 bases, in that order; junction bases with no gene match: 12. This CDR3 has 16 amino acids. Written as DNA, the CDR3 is TGTGCCAGCAACCACTGGGAGGGCCCTCCCACCGGGGAGCTGTTTTTT. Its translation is CASNHWEGPPTGELFF.

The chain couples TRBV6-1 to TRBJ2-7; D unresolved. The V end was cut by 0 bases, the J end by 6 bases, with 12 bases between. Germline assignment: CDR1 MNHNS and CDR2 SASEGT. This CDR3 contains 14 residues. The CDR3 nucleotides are TGTGCCAGCAGTGAAGCCCCACACGTGGTCGAGCAGTACTTC. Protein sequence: CASSEAPHVVEQYF.

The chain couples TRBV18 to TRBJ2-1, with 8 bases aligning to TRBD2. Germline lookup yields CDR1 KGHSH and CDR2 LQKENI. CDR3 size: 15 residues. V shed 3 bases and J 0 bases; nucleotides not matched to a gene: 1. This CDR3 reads CASSPGGGSYNEQFF. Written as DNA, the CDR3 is TGTGCCAGCTCACCCGGGGGGGGCTCCTACAATGAGCAGTTCTTC.

The CDR3 bases are TGTGCCAGCAGCGACAGGGGATCCGGAAACACCATATATTTT. Protein sequence: CASSDRGSGNTIYF. The chain carries TRBV2 and TRBJ1-3, with 8 bases fitting TRBD1. The CDR3 runs to 14 residues. The V segment lost 6 bases and the J segment 4 bases; nucleotides outside the gene matches: 5. Germline CDR1 reads SNHLY; CDR2 reads FYNNEI.

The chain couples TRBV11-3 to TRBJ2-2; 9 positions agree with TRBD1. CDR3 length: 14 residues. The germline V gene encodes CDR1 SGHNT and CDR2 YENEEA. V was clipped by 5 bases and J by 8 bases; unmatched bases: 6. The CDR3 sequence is CASSRTGGVGELFF. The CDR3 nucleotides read TGTGCCAGCAGCCGTACAGGGGGCGTAGGGGAGCTGTTTTTT. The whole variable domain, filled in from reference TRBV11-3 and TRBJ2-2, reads EAGVVQSPRYKIIEKKQPVAFWCNPISGHNTLYWYLQNLGQGPELLIRYENEEAVDDSQLPKDRFSAERLKGVDSTLKIQPAELGDSAVYLCASSRTGGVGELFFGEGSRLTVL.

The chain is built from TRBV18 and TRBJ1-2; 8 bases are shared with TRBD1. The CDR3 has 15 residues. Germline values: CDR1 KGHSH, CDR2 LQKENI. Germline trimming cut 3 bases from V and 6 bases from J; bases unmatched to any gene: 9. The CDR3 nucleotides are TGTGCCAGCTCACCTTCGACAGGGGCGCTGGATGGCTACACCTTC. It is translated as CASSPSTGALDGYTF.

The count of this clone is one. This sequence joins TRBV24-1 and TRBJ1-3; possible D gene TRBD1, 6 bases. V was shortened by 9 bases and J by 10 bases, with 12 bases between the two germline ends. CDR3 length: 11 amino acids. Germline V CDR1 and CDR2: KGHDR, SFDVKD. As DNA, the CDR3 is TGTGCCACCTCTTCGGACAGTACCATATATTTT. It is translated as CATSSDSTIYF.

The CDR3, as DNA: TGTGCCAGCAGCTTAGGCGGGGCTTGGGAGCAGTACGTC. This gives the protein CASSLGGAWEQYV. The chain couples TRBV11-2 to TRBJ2-7, with D maybe TRBD2 (6 bases). The CDR3 contains 13 residues. Trimming stripped 1 base from V and 7 bases from J, with 11 bases between. Germline CDR1 and CDR2: SGHAT and FQNNGV.

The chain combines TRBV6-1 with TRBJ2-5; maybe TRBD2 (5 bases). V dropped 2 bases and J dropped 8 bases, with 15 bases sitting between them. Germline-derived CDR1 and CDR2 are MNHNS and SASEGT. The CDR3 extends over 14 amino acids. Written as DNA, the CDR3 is TGTGCCAGCAGTGAAATATTAGGAGGTGGAACCCAGTACTTC. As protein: CASSEILGGGTQYF.

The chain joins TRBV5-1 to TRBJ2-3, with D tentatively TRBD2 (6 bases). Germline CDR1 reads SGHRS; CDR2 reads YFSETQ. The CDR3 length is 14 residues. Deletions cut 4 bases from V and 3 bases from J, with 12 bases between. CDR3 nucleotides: TGCGCCAGCAGCCCTGACGGGGGTACAGATACGCAGTATTTT. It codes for CASSPDGGTDTQYF.

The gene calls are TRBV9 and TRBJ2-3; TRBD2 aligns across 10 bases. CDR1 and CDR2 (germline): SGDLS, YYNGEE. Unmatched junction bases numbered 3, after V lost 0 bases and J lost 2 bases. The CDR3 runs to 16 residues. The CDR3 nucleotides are TGTGCCAGCAGCGTAGTACTAGCGGGAACCACAGATACGCAGTATTTT. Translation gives CASSVVLAGTTDTQYF.

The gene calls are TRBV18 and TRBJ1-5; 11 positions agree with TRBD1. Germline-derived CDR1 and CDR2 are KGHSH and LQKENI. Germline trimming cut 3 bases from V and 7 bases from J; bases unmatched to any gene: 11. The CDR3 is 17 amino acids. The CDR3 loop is CASSPRGQGGRDQPQHF. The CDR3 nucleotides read TGTGCCAGCTCACCCAGGGGACAGGGGGGAAGGGACCAGCCCCAGCATTTT. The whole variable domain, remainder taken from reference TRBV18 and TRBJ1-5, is NAGVMQNPRHLVRRRGQEARLRCSPMKGHSHVYWYRQLPEEGLKFMVYLQKENIIDESGMPKERFSAEFPKEGPSILRIQQVVRGDSAAYFCASSPRGQGGRDQPQHFGDGTRLSIL.

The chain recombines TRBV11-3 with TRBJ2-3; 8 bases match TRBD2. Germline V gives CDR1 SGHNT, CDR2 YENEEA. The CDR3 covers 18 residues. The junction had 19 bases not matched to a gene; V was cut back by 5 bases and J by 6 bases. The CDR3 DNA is TGTGCCAGCAGCACCCGACTAGCGCGATTTGGATCACAGGATACGCAGTATTTT. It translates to CASSTRLARFGSQDTQYF.

The CDR3 DNA follows: TGTGCCAGCAGTAGGGACAGTTTTTTCCAAGAGACCCAGTACTTC. Translating gives CASSRDSFFQETQYF. The V call is TRBV6-5, the J call TRBJ2-5, with TRBD1 identical over 7 bases. The CDR3 totals 15 residues. CDR1 is MNHEY and CDR2 is SVGAGI in the germline V gene. With V trimmed by 5 bases and J by 1 base, 7 bases remained unmatched.

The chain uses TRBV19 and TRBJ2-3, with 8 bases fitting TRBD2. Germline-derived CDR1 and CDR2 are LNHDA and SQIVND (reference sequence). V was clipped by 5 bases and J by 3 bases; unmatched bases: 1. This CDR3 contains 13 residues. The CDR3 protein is CASSGGRTDTQYF. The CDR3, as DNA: TGTGCCAGTAGTGGCGGGAGGACAGATACGCAGTATTTT.

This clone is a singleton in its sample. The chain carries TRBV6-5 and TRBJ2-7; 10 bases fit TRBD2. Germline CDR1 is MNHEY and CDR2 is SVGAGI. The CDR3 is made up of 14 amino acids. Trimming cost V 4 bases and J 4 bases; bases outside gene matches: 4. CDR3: CASSSPSGSYEQYF. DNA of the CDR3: TGTGCCAGCAGTTCACCTAGCGGGAGTTACGAGCAGTACTTC.

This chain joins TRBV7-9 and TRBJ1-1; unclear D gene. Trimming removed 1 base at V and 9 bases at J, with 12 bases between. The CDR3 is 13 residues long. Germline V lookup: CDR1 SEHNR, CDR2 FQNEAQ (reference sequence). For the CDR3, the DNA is TGTGCCAGCAGCTTAGGTAATCGAGGCCAAGCTTTCTTT. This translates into CASSLGNRGQAFF. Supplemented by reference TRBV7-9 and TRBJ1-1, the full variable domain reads DTGVSQNPRHKITKRGQNVTFRCDPISEHNRLYWYRQTLGQGPEFLTYFQNEAQLEKSRLLSDRFSAERPKGSFSTLEIQRTEQGDSAMYLCASSLGNRGQAFFGQGTRLTVV.

The CDR3 spells CATSRELRTSGSRDEQFF. CDR3 coding DNA: TGTGCCACCAGCAGAGAATTAAGGACTAGCGGGAGTAGAGATGAGCAGTTCTTC. This chain links TRBV15 with TRBJ2-1, with 13 bases identical to TRBD2. Germline trimming cut 0 bases from V and 8 bases from J; bases unmatched to any gene: 10. This CDR3 is built from 18 residues. Germline lookup yields CDR1 LNHNV and CDR2 YYDKDF (reference sequence).

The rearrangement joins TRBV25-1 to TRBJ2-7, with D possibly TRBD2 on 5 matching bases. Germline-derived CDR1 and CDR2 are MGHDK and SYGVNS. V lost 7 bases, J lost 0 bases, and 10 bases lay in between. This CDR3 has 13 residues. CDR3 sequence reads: CASIRGGSYEQYF. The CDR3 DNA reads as TGTGCCAGCATTCGAGGAGGCTCCTACGAGCAGTACTTC.

The chain's CDR3 is CAWSTDRGLSEAFF. CDR3 coding DNA: TGTGCCTGGAGTACGGACAGGGGGCTTTCTGAAGCTTTCTTT. This sequence joins TRBV30 and TRBJ1-1; 11 bases match TRBD1. This CDR3 is built from 14 residues. V shed 2 bases and J 6 bases; nucleotides not matched to a gene: 5. Germline loops: CDR1 GTSNPN, CDR2 SVGIG (reference sequence). Complete variable domain (other parts from reference TRBV30 and TRBJ1-1): SQTIHQWPATLVQPVGSPLSLECTVEGTSNPNLYWYRQAAGRGLQLLFYSVGIGQISSEVPQNLSASRPQDRQFILSSKKLLLSDSGFYLCAWSTDRGLSEAFFGQGTRLTVV.

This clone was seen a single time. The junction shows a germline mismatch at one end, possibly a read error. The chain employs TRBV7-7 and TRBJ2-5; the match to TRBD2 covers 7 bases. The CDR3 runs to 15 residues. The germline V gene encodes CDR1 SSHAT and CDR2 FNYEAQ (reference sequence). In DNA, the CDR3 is TGTGCTAGCAGCTCCCCGGGGGGTTCGGGCGAGACCCAGTACTTC. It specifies CASSSPGGSGETQYF.

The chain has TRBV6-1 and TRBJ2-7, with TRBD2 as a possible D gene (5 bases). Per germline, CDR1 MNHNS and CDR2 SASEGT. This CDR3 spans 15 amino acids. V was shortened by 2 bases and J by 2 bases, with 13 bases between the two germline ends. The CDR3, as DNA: TGTGCCAGCAGTGAATGGAACGGGGAAACCTACGAGCAGTACTTC. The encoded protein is CASSEWNGETYEQYF.

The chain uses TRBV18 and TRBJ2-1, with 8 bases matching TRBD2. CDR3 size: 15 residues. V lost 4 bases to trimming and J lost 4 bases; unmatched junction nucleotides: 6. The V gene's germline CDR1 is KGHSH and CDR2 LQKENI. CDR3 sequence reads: CASSLSGATYNEQFF. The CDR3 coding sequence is TGTGCCAGCTCACTTAGCGGGGCGACGTACAATGAGCAGTTCTTC.